The T cell receptor (beta chain) under discussion was sequenced for a study of blood T cell repertoires in COVID-19 (dated by TCRdb to about 2020). At the level of the whole study: Samples covering the acute and convalescent phases of COVID-19 were provided by collaborators in the United States, Italy and Spain. The prospective study material was composed of cDNA or gDNA derived from T cells, B-cell-depleted T cells, or PBMCs. The dataset comprised deeply sampled blood TCRbeta repertoires from subjects exposed to, actively infected with, or recovered from COVID-19. The repertoires were made available in a free public database intended to serve as a resource for research on the immune response to SARS-CoV-2. Samples were obtained from the ongoing ImmuneRACE study (first 160 participants) and from roughly 1,300 subjects provided by 6 global collaborators. A de-identified subject ID, COVID-19 status, age in years and sex were almost always included in the sample metadata. Where available, HLA class I and class II types were taken from metadata supplied by the sample provider and were not determined by assay-based typing. What the authors observed across the whole study: Clinical and demographic metadata were provided uncurated, with the amount varying by source and participant.

Note on this clone: It lacks a known antigen. The record has no base qualities; no much larger clone is one base away.

The immunoSEQ Assay, a bias-controlled multiplex PCR, was used to amplify TCRbeta CDR3 regions from genomic DNA. The study's own analysis went as follows. Nucleated cell counts per sample were estimated from amplification of reference gene primers within the assay. Sequence reads were collapsed and filtered to measure the absolute abundance of every unique TCRbeta CDR3 rearrangement. For each sample, productive Simpson clonality was calculated by taking the square root of Simpson's diversity index across productive rearrangements. The table comes from immuneACCESS by way of TCRdb, which keeps in-frame sequences with V and J called. Part of the clones is missing from these tables; in studies checked, under half for an unresolved V gene and the rest for unknown reasons. The V and J calls and clone size come from that table; D and trimming were worked out from the DNA. This sample lists fewer than 20,000 clones; 91% were detected once. The ten biggest clones cover about 7.2% of the sample.

The collaborating institutions used their own protocols to collect whole blood in K2EDTA tubes. Collaborator samples were shipped for TCRbeta analysis as frozen whole blood, isolated PBMCs, or DNA extracted from either sample type. This TCR derives from a human donor in a cohort sampled during active COVID-19. The sequencing sample was made of peripheral blood.

The DNA is TGTGCCAGCAGCCCTATCCAGGGTACCGGGGAGCTGTTTTTT. The encoded protein is CASSPIQGTGELFF. The sequence is built from TRBV2 and TRBJ2-2; perhaps TRBD1 is the D gene, with 5 bases matching. Its CDR3 holds 14 amino acids, cysteine through phenylalanine. Kept here is only the CDR3 DNA, which spans 42 bases and is read in frame from base 1. For CDR1 and CDR2, the germline V gene lists SNHLY and FYNNEI. Between the V and J ends, shortened by 6 bases and 5 bases respectively, the junction contains 13 bases.